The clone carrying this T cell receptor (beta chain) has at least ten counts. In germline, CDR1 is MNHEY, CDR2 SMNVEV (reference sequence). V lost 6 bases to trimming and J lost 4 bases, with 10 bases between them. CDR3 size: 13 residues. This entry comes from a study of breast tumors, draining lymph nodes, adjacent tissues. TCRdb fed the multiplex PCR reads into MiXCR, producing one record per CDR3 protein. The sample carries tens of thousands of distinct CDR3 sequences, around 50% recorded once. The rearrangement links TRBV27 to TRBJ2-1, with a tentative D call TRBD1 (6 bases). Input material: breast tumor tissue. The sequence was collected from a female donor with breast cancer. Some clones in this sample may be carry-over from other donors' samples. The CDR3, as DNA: TGTGCCAGCAGCCCAGGGGTATACAATGAGCAGTTCTTC. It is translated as CASSPGVYNEQFF.